The clone carrying this T cell receptor (beta chain) has at least ten counts. Antigen unknown. This sample is drawn from a study of CD8 T cells in ankylosing spondylitis. Study conclusions and caveats: Relatively rare in peripheral blood, disease-linked clones were also CD8+. Ankylosing spondylitis blood appeared to carry a characteristic TCR beta motif of roughly eight highly homologous variants.

Quantitative 5'-RACE with molecular barcodes produced the TCR beta libraries. In TCRdb, the 5' RACE reads were re-called with MiXCR into one record per CDR3 protein. The repertoire includes 150,000 to 200,000 distinct CDR3 sequences, around 10% of them detected once, and about 29% sits in the top ten. The CDR3 has 18 residues. V was clipped by 5 bases and J by 0 bases, with 22 bases between them. Per the germline V gene, CDR1 is SGHVS and CDR2 is FNYEAQ. This clonotype was obtained from a male donor with ankylosing spondylitis or in good health (not recorded which). Sequenced input: blood, either unsorted or a sorted T cell fraction (not recorded which). This chain uses TRBV7-6 with TRBJ2-5, with D tentatively TRBD2 (6 bases). As DNA, the CDR3 is TGTGCCAGCAGCCCGATACTGGGGGGAACAAGGTACCAAGAGACCCAGTACTTC. As protein: CASSPILGGTRYQETQYF.